The text below deals with one T cell receptor (beta chain). Its specificity is unknown. This CDR3 has 13 amino acids. Germline lookup yields CDR1 MDHEN and CDR2 SYDVKM. V was trimmed by 3 bases and J by 6 bases, leaving 9 bases between them. Cells sorted as Tregs were CD4+, CD25+ and CD127-/low. Semi-nested PCR with Nested Universal Primer A followed constant-region reverse priming of full-length variable regions. One entry per CDR3 protein results from TCRdb running MiXCR on the 5' RACE reads. The sample yields 46,000 or so distinct CDR3 sequences, 20% to 25% seen once. General study results and limits: In terms of TCR gene usage, tumor memory CD4+ T cells clustered together with blood and lymph node memory CD4+ cells, as well as with lymph node naive CD4+ cells. The larger-cohort validation was restricted to a single TCR beta V-J rearrangement rather than whole repertoires. Tumor-infiltrating Treg TCR alpha and beta sequences overlapped most with tumor naive CD4+ T cells, then blood naive.

The clonotype was recovered from a female donor with breast cancer. Sequencing was done on a sample of Tregs sorted from a lymph node. V and J are TRBV28 and TRBJ2-1; no clear D. The CDR3 reads CASSFLVFNEQFF. The CDR3 DNA reads TGTGCCAGCAGTTTTCTTGTCTTCAATGAGCAGTTCTTC. The complete variable domain, with remaining parts taken from reference TRBV28 and TRBJ2-1, reads DVKVTQSSRYLVKRTGEKVFLECVQDMDHENMFWYRQDPGLGLRLIYFSYDVKMKEKGDIPEGYSVSREKKERFSLILESASTNQTSMYLCASSFLVFNEQFFGPGTRLTVL.